This passage covers 4 T cell receptor beta chains from one sample sequenced in a study of post-analysis software for immune sequencing data. Overall study findings and caveats: TRBV segments more frequent in patients than in controls numbered several and included TRBV5-6, TRBV5-1 and TRBV20-1.

Unique molecular identifiers tagged the TCR beta cDNA libraries. TCRdb reprocessed the PCR reads with MiXCR, giving one entry per CDR3 protein. The sample consists of about 800,000 distinct CDR3 sequences, roughly 29% of them appearing once. No antigen is known for these receptors. Sequencing used blood. All receptors derive from a girl aged 10 to 17 with multiple sclerosis.

This chain connects TRBV20-1 to TRBJ2-3; D possibly corresponds to TRBD1 (6 bases). The CDR3 totals 13 residues. Trimming took 6 bases from V and 6 from J, leaving 16 bases between them. Germline CDR1 and CDR2: DFQATT and SNEGSKA (reference sequence). The CDR3 DNA reads TGCAGTGCCCCACAGGGCGTCACGGATACGCAGTATTTT. Protein sequence: CSAPQGVTDTQYF.

The genes are TRBV7-9 and TRBJ1-1; tentatively, D is TRBD1 (6 bases). V lost 8 bases and J lost 4, with 20 bases in between. The CDR3 has 15 amino acids. Germline CDR1 reads SEHNR; CDR2 reads FQNEAQ (reference sequence). CDR3 nucleotide sequence: TGTGCCAGCGGCTCAGGAAAGGGGGGTGGCACTGAAGCTTTCTTT. It encodes CASGSGKGGGTEAFF.

This clonotype was counted a few times. This chain's CDR3 is CSARYGAMSNQPQHF. The CDR3 region has the DNA TGCAGTGCTAGATACGGGGCCATGAGTAATCAGCCCCAGCATTTT. The chain combines TRBV20-1 with TRBJ1-5, with D maybe TRBD1 (5 bases). Germline V gene lookup returns CDR1 DFQATT and CDR2 SNEGSKA (reference sequence). V was shortened by 2 bases and J by 4 bases, with 15 bases between the two germline ends. There are 15 residues in the CDR3.

There are a few counts of this clonotype. The chain combines TRBV29-1 with TRBJ2-3, with 12 bases matching TRBD1. This CDR3 is 16 amino acids long. With V trimmed by 6 bases and J by 1 base, 8 bases remained unmatched. Per the germline V gene, CDR1 is SQVTM and CDR2 is ANQGSEA. This CDR3 is CSVSGTGGRGTDTQYF. The DNA of the CDR3 is TGCAGCGTCTCCGGGACAGGGGGCCGTGGCACAGATACGCAGTATTTT.